Below are 21 T cell receptor beta chains sequenced from a single sample in a study of blood T cell repertoires in COVID-19. Only in-frame clones appear in the TCRdb table, and some are missing; sequencing was by immunoSEQ multiplex PCR. The sample carries roughly 140,000 clones, 85% to 90% recorded once. Material: peripheral blood. These receptor sequences come from a human donor in a cohort sampled during active COVID-19.

This clone was recorded once. The V and J genes are TRBV9 and TRBJ1-5, with a weak D call TRBD1 (5 bases). The CDR3 extends over 14 amino acids. The V end was cut by 0 bases, the J end by 6 bases, with 10 bases between. CDR1 SGDLS and CDR2 YYNGEE come from the germline V gene. The CDR3 nucleotides read TGTGCCAGCAGCGTAGGGGGGGGAGTTCAGCCCCAGCATTTT. Its protein product is CASSVGGGVQPQHF.

The CDR3 here is CATRDLNYEQYF. The CDR3 bases are TGTGCCACAAGGGACTTAAACTACGAGCAGTACTTC. The rearrangement links TRBV10-3 to TRBJ2-7; a possible D gene is TRBD2 (6 bases). Germline-derived CDR1 and CDR2 are ENHRY and SYGVKD. V was cut by 10 bases and J by 3 bases, with 13 bases left in between. CDR3 length equals 12 residues.

The rearrangement links TRBV5-6 to TRBJ2-7; TRBD2 matches at 8 bases. The J segment lost 6 bases and the V segment lost 4 bases, leaving 15 bases of the junction unmatched. The CDR3 has 16 residues. The V gene's germline CDR1 is SGHDT and CDR2 YYEEEE. The CDR3 DNA sequence: TGTGCCAGCAGCCCTATGCGGGGGGCGCTTTTCGGCGAGCAGTACTTC. Protein product: CASSPMRGALFGEQYF.

V usage is TRBV7-9 and J usage is TRBJ2-7; 9 nucleotides match TRBD1. Germline lookup yields CDR1 SEHNR and CDR2 FQNEAQ (reference sequence). The CDR3 is 15 residues long. Unmatched junction bases numbered 9, after V lost 4 bases and J lost 5 bases. The CDR3 bases are TGTGCCAGCAGCTCCTTTCAGGACAGGGGCCACGAGCAGTACTTC. Translated, it gives CASSSFQDRGHEQYF.

As concerns this clone: The same CDR3 can be traced to other DNA sequences in this sample. In nucleotides, the CDR3 is TGTGCCTGGAGTTTGGGACAGTCCTACGAGCAGTACTTC. It specifies CAWSLGQSYEQYF. The chain has TRBV30 and TRBJ2-7, with 7 bases that match TRBD1. The CDR3 has 13 residues. The V segment lost 2 bases and the J segment 1 base; nucleotides outside the gene matches: 2. Germline CDR1 reads GTSNPN; CDR2 reads SVGIG (reference sequence).

The chain has TRBV7-6 and TRBJ1-2; perhaps TRBD1 as D (5 bases). Germline CDR1 reads SGHVS; CDR2 reads FNYEAQ. The ends were cut back, 0 bases at V and 6 bases at J, with 20 bases in the middle. CDR3 size: 17 residues. CDR3 sequence (DNA): TGTGCCAGCAGCTTAGCGTATGGGGGGTCTCTTAATGATGGCTACACCTTC. Its protein is CASSLAYGGSLNDGYTF.

J is TRBJ1-2 and V is TRBV30; D may be TRBD1 (6 bases). This CDR3 has 14 amino acids. V dropped 0 bases and J dropped 5 bases, with 13 bases sitting between them. Looked up from germline, CDR1 is GTSNPN and CDR2 is SVGIG (reference sequence). The CDR3 loop is CAWSVGGAGYGYTF. DNA of the CDR3: TGTGCCTGGAGTGTTGGGGGGGCAGGGTATGGCTACACCTTC.

The rearrangement joins TRBV6-5 to TRBJ2-1; no clear D gene. With 6 bases removed from V and 0 bases from J, the gap between germline ends came to 9 bases. CDR3 length equals 14 residues. In germline, CDR1 is MNHEY, CDR2 SVGAGI. The CDR3 DNA sequence: TGTGCCAGCAGCCCCAGTGGCTCCTACAATGAGCAGTTCTTC. Residues: CASSPSGSYNEQFF.

V gene TRBV7-6 combines with J gene TRBJ1-6; a weak D match, TRBD1 (5 bases). The length of the CDR3 is 15 residues. Trimming took 1 base from V and 7 from J, leaving 11 bases between them. Germline CDR1 SGHVS, CDR2 FNYEAQ. CDR3 DNA sequence: TGTGCCAGCAGCTTAGACAGGCCAACGAATTCACCCCTCCACTTT. Translated: CASSLDRPTNSPLHF.

This rearrangement joins TRBV12-3 or TRBV12-4 to TRBJ1-2; D is unclear. The CDR3 is 12 amino acids. Trimming shortened V by 6 bases and J by 5 bases, and 10 bases separated the two germline ends. The CDR3 sequence is CASRSTSYGYTF. CDR3 nucleotides: TGTGCCAGCAGATCGACAAGTTATGGCTACACCTTC.

This chain links TRBV27 with TRBJ2-1; 12 bases are a match to TRBD1. This CDR3 is 16 amino acids long. V gave up 0 bases and J gave up 8 bases; unmatched junction bases: 5. Germline lookup yields CDR1 MNHEY and CDR2 SMNVEV (reference sequence). The CDR3: CASSLSGQGAQDEQFF. As DNA, the CDR3 is TGTGCCAGCAGTTTATCGGGACAGGGGGCGCAGGATGAGCAGTTCTTC.

This clone occurred a few times. The V call is TRBV18, the J call TRBJ1-3; D is undetermined. This CDR3 has 16 residues. The germline V and J ends were trimmed by 2 bases and 0 bases, with 11 bases remaining between them. Germline V gives CDR1 KGHSH, CDR2 LQKENI. The CDR3 coding sequence is TGTGCCAGCTCACCAGGGCAGGTTGGCTCTGGAAACACCATATATTTT. It yields the protein CASSPGQVGSGNTIYF.

The rearrangement uses TRBV29-1 and TRBJ2-3; possible D gene TRBD2, 5 bases. Germline CDR1 and CDR2: SQVTM and ANQGSEA. This CDR3 is 14 amino acids long. The ends were cut back, 3 bases at V and 4 bases at J, with 14 bases in the middle. The CDR3 here is CSVDGLGFPDTQYF. CDR3 DNA sequence: TGCAGCGTTGATGGACTGGGGTTTCCAGATACGCAGTATTTT.

The V gene is TRBV7-6, the J gene TRBJ2-1, with TRBD2 matching 10 bases. After removal of 5 bases from V and 7 bases from J, the junction contained 8 bases not matched to a gene. The CDR3 runs to 15 residues. Germline CDR1 and CDR2: SGHVS and FNYEAQ. As DNA, the CDR3 is TGTGCCAGCAGCCTTCCTAGCGGGAGTCGTAATGAGCAGTTCTTC. Translation gives CASSLPSGSRNEQFF.

The chain uses TRBV20-1 and TRBJ1-6; D possibly corresponds to TRBD1 (5 bases). Germline CDR1 reads DFQATT; CDR2 reads SNEGSKA (reference sequence). V was cut by 3 bases and J by 6 bases, with 18 bases left in between. The CDR3 extends over 16 amino acids. The CDR3 nucleotides are TGCAGTGCTAGTATGGCCGCCGACAGTATTAATTCACCCCTCCACTTT. This gives the protein CSASMAADSINSPLHF.

The CDR3 loop is CASSVLAGESEQYF. CDR3 bases: TGTGCCAGCAGCGTACTCGCGGGAGAGTCCGAGCAGTACTTC. The chain is built from TRBV9 and TRBJ2-7, with 7 bases matching TRBD2. The germline gives CDR1 SGDLS, CDR2 YYNGEE. J gave up 6 bases and V 1 base, and 7 bases lay outside the gene matches. The CDR3 totals 14 residues.

The chain is built from TRBV5-6 and TRBJ1-2, with D possibly being TRBD1 (5 bases). CDR1 is SGHDT and CDR2 is YYEEEE in the germline V gene. The CDR3 covers 17 residues. Trimming took 2 bases from V and 3 from J, leaving 20 bases between them. The CDR3 sequence is CASSLNPGLEGYYGYTF. The CDR3 DNA sequence: TGTGCCAGCAGCTTAAACCCGGGACTTGAGGGGTACTATGGCTACACCTTC. The variable domain in full, completed from reference TRBV5-6 and TRBJ1-2, reads DAGVTQSPTHLIKTRGQQVTLRCSPKSGHDTVSWYQQALGQGPQFIFQYYEEEERQRGNFPDRFSGHQFPNYSSELNVNALLLGDSALYLCASSLNPGLEGYYGYTFGSGTRLTVV.

The chain has TRBV6-5 and TRBJ2-1; 11 bases line up with TRBD1. The CDR3 totals 14 residues. After removal of 10 bases from V and 4 bases from J, the junction contained 6 bases not matched to a gene. Germline CDR1 and CDR2: MNHEY and SVGAGI. This chain's CDR3 is CATEGTGGYNEQFF. CDR3 in DNA: TGTGCCACCGAAGGGACAGGGGGGTACAATGAGCAGTTCTTC.

This sequence joins TRBV6-2 or TRBV6-3 and TRBJ1-2; D unclear. Trimming stripped 0 bases from V and 3 bases from J, with 20 bases between. CDR3 length equals 18 residues. Germline CDR1 MNHEY, CDR2 SVGEGT. The CDR3 nucleotides read TGTGCCAGCAGTTACTCGGCCCTGACACCATACACTGACTATGGCTACACCTTC. Translated: CASSYSALTPYTDYGYTF.

The V call is TRBV24-1, the J call TRBJ1-1; 9 bases are shared with TRBD1. In germline, CDR1 is KGHDR, CDR2 SFDVKD. V shed 7 bases and J 7 bases; nucleotides not matched to a gene: 12. The CDR3 runs 15 residues. CDR3: CATRRTGGSEYEAFF. As DNA, the CDR3 is TGTGCCACCAGAAGAACAGGGGGCTCGGAGTATGAAGCTTTCTTT.

The CDR3: CASSYLQAPKSGYTF. In DNA form, the CDR3 reads TGTGCCAGCAGTTATCTGCAGGCCCCTAAAAGTGGCTACACCTTC. V gene TRBV6-6 combines with J gene TRBJ1-2; D gene unclear. Trimming shortened V by 3 bases and J by 7 bases, and 18 bases separated the two germline ends. The germline CDR1 and CDR2 sequences are MNHNY and SVGAGI (reference sequence). This CDR3 comprises 15 residues.